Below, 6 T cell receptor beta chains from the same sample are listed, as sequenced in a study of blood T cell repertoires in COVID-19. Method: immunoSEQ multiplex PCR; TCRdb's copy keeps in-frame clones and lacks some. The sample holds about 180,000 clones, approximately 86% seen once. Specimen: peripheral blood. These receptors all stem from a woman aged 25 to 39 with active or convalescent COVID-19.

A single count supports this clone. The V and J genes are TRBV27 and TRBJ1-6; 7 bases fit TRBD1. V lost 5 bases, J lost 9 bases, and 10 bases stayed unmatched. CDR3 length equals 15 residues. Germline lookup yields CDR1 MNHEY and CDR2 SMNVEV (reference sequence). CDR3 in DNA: TGTGCCAGCAGTCCCCTCCTTTCAGGGGGTTCACCCCTCCACTTT. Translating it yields CASSPLLSGGSPLHF.

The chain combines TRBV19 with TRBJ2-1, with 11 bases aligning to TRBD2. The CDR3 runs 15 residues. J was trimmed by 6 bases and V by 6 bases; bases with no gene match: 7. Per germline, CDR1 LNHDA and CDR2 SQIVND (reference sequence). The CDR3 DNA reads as TGTGCCAGTAGGGAGCTAGCGGGAGGTGGCAATGAGCAGTTCTTC. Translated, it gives CASRELAGGGNEQFF.

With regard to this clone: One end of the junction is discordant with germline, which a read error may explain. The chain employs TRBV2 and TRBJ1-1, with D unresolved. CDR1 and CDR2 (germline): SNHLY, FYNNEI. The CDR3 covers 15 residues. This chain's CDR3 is CASIEGGRLNTEAFF. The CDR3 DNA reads TGTGCCAGCATTGAAGGCGGCAGACTAAACACTGAAGCTTTCTTT.

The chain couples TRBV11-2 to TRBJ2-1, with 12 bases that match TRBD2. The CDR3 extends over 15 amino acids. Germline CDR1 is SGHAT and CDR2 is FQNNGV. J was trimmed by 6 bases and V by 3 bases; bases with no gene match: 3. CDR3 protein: CASSFTSGGSNEQFF. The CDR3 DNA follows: TGTGCCAGCAGCTTTACTAGCGGGGGGTCCAATGAGCAGTTCTTC.

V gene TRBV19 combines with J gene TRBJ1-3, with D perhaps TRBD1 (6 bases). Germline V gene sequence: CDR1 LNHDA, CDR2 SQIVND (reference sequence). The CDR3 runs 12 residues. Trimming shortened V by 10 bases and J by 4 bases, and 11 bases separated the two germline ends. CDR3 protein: CAKTDRGNTIYF. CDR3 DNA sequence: TGTGCCAAAACGGACAGAGGAAACACCATATATTTT.

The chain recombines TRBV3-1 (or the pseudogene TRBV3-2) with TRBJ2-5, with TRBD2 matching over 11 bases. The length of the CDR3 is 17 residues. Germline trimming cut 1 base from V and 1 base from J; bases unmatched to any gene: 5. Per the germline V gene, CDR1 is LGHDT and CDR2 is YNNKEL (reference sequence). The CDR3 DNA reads TGTGCCAGCAGCCAAGTTGCTAGCGGGGGGTCCCAAGAGACCCAGTACTTC. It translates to CASSQVASGGSQETQYF.